A selection of T cell receptor beta chains follows, all from one sample in a study of blood T cell repertoires in COVID-19. Only in-frame clones appear in the TCRdb table, and some are missing; sequencing was by immunoSEQ multiplex PCR. This sample carries roughly 130,000 clones, about 83% of them seen once, and the ten largest clones take almost 9%. Specimen: peripheral blood. The receptor source for this set is a man aged 25 to 45 with COVID-19, enrolled during active disease. CDR3s include the opening cysteine and the closing phenylalanine or tryptophan. D genes are given only for firm matches. Rows give clone size only sometimes, using once, few, many, or a class for an expanded clone.

abundance	v_gene	j_gene	d_gene	CDR3nt	CDR3aa
.	TRBV24-1	TRBJ1-6	.	TGTGCCACCTTCTTTTCACCCCTCCACTTT	CATFFSPLHF
.	TRBV11-2	TRBJ2-1	.	TGTGCCAGCAGCTTAGTGGGGGAGGATGAGCAGTTCTTC	CASSLVGEDEQFF
.	TRBV7-9	TRBJ2-2	TRBD2	TGTGCCAGCAGCTCTGGGCGGGAGGGAAAGAACACCGGGGAGCTGTTTTTT	CASSSGREGKNTGELFF
once	TRBV10-3	TRBJ2-1	TRBD2	TGTGCCATCTCAGCTAGCGGGAGTATGTTGGACAATGAGCAGTTCTTC	CAISASGSMLDNEQFF
.	TRBV11-2	TRBJ2-2	TRBD2	TGTGCCAGCCGCCCCGGGACTAGCGGGAAGGCCGGGGAGCTGTTTTTT	CASRPGTSGKAGELFF
.	TRBV28	TRBJ1-2	.	TGTGCCAGCAGCCTTAGTGGGGCGGGGGGTGGAGGCTACACCTTC	CASSLSGAGGGGYTF
.	TRBV2	TRBJ1-5	TRBD1	TGTGCCAGCACGGACAGGGAGTCTCAGCCCCAGCATTTT	CASTDRESQPQHF
.	TRBV7-3	TRBJ2-2	.	TGTGCCAGCAGCCCTAGGGACTTTAGGACCGGGGAGCTGTTTTTT	CASSPRDFRTGELFF
few	TRBV21-1	TRBJ2-7	.	TGTGCCAGCAGCAAAGCGCGGGGGAGCTCCTACGAGCAGTACTTC	CASSKARGSSYEQYF
.	TRBV28	TRBJ2-7	TRBD1	TGTGCCAGCAGGGCCGGGACAGGAGTATACGAGCAGTACTTC	CASRAGTGVYEQYF
.	TRBV6-5	TRBJ1-2	.	TGTGCCAGCACCCCGGGACAAAACTATGGCTACACCTTC	CASTPGQNYGYTF
.	TRBV19	TRBJ2-5	.	TGTGCCAGTAGTATTTCTAGGTGGGAGACCCAGTACTTC	CASSISRWETQYF
.	TRBV6-1	TRBJ2-3	.	TGTGCCAGCAGTGAAGGAGGGGGGGCAGATACGCAGTATTTT	CASSEGGGADTQYF
large	TRBV28	TRBJ2-1	.	TGTGCCAGCAGTTTAGGGGGGGCGGGCGGCCTTCACAATGAGCAGTTCTTC	CASSLGGAGGLHNEQFF
once	TRBV12-3/TRBV12-4	TRBJ1-1	.	TGTGCCAGCAGTTTATGGCAAGACACTGAAGCTTTCTTT	CASSLWQDTEAFF
.	TRBV18	TRBJ1-1	TRBD1	TGTGCCAGCTCCCCAAAGACAGGGAGTCGGAACACTGAAGCTTTCTTT	CASSPKTGSRNTEAFF
.	TRBV19	TRBJ1-1	.	TGTGCCAGTAGTATAGAAGACCTGAGGACTGAAGCTTTCTTT	CASSIEDLRTEAFF
.	TRBV30	TRBJ1-5	TRBD1	TGTGCCTGGAGTGGGACAGGGGGGAGCAATCAGCCCCAGCATTTT	CAWSGTGGSNQPQHF
.	TRBV30	TRBJ1-5	TRBD1	TGTGCCTGGAGTCAGGGGGGTGGGGATCAGCCCCAGCATTTT	CAWSQGGGDQPQHF
.	TRBV6-5	TRBJ2-5	TRBD1	TGTGCCAGCGCCCGGACAGGCGCGGAGACCCAGTACTTC	CASARTGAETQYF
.	TRBV12-3/TRBV12-4	TRBJ2-7	TRBD2	TGTGCCAGCACCCCAGCGGGGCTCTACGAGCAGTACTTC	CASTPAGLYEQYF
.	TRBV5-6	TRBJ1-1	.	TGTGCCAGCAGCTTGGGGCAGGGTCGAACCCCGAACACTGAAGCTTTCTTT	CASSLGQGRTPNTEAFF
.	TRBV30	TRBJ2-7	.	TGTGCCTGGAGTGAGATCGGGTACGAGCAGTACTTC	CAWSEIGYEQYF
.	TRBV5-5	TRBJ2-5	.	TGTGCCAGCACCCAAGGGCCTCAAGAGGGAGAGACCCAGTACTTC	CASTQGPQEGETQYF
.	TRBV18	TRBJ2-2	.	TGTGCCAGCTCACCTTTGCAGGGCTATAACACCGGGGAGCTGTTTTTT	CASSPLQGYNTGELFF
.	TRBV12-5	TRBJ1-1	.	TGTGCTAGTGCCTTGAGGGTGGCTTTCTTT	CASALRVAFF
.	TRBV6-1	TRBJ2-1	.	TGTGCCAGCAGTGGTCCACTCCCCCGTAACTACAATGAGCAGTTCTTC	CASSGPLPRNYNEQFF
.	TRBV11-2	TRBJ2-7	.	TGTGCCAGCAGCTTACGAGGGGGCTACGAGCAGTACTTC	CASSLRGGYEQYF
.	TRBV28	TRBJ1-5	.	TGTGCCAGCAGTGAGAGGAGGAAGCCCCAGCATTTT	CASSERRKPQHF
.	TRBV6-5	TRBJ2-7	TRBD2	TGTGCCAGCAGGAAGACTAGCATGACCTACGAGCAGTACTTC	CASRKTSMTYEQYF
once	TRBV6-4	TRBJ1-1	TRBD1	TGTGCCAGCAGTGTGGACAGGGGGGACACTGAAGCTTTCTTT	CASSVDRGDTEAFF
few	TRBV3-1/TRBV3-2	TRBJ1-1	.	TGTGCCAGCAGCCCAAACAGGGTCCTTGGTGCTGAAGCTTTCTTT	CASSPNRVLGAEAFF
.	TRBV7-2	TRBJ1-4	.	TGTGCCAGCAGGAGGTGGAATGAAAAACTGTTTTTT	CASRRWNEKLFF
few	TRBV6-4	TRBJ1-5	.	TGTGCCAGCAGGCACAGGGTTTGGCCGCCCCAGCATTTT	CASRHRVWPPQHF
.	TRBV6-5	TRBJ1-1	.	TGTGCCAGCAGTTACAGTCGGTTGAACACTGAAGCTTTCTTT	CASSYSRLNTEAFF
.	TRBV11-3	TRBJ2-1	TRBD2	TGTGCCAGCAGTCCCGGGGCTAGCGGGTACAATGAGCAGTTCTTC	CASSPGASGYNEQFF
.	TRBV29-1	TRBJ1-2	TRBD1	TGCAGCGTCGCAGGGGGCGCCCAGGATGGCTACACCTTC	CSVAGGAQDGYTF